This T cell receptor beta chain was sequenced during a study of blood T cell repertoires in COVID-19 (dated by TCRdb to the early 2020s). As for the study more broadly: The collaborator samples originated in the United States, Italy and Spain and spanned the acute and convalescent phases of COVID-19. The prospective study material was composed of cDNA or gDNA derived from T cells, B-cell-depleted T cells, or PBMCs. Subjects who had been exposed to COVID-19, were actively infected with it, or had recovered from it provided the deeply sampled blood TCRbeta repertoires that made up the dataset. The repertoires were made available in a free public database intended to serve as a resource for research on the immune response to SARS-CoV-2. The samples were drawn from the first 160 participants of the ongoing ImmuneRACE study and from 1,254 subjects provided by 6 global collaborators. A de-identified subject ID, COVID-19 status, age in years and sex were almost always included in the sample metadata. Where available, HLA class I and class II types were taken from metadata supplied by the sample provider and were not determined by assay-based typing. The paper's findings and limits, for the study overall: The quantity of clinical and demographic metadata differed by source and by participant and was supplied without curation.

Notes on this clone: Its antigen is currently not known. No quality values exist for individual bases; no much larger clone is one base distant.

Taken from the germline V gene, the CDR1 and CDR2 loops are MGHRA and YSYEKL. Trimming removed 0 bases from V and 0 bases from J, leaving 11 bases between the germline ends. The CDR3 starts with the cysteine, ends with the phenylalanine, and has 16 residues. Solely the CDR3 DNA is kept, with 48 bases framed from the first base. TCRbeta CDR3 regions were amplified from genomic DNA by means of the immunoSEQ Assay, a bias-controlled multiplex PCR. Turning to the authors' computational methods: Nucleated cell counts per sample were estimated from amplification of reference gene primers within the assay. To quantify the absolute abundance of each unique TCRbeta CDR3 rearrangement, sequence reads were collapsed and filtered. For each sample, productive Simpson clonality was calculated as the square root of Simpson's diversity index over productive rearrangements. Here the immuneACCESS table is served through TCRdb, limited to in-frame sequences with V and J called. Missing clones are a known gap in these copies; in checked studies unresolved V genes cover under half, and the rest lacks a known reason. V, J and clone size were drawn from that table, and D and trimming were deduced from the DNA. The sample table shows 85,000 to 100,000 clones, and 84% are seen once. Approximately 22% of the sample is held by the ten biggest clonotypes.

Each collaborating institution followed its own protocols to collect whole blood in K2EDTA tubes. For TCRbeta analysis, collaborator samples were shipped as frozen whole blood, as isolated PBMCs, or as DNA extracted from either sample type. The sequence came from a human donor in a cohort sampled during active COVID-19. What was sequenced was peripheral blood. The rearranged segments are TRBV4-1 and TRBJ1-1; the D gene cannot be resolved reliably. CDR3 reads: CASSQDFEILNTEAFF. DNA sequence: TGCGCCAGCAGCCAAGATTTTGAGATTTTGAACACTGAAGCTTTCTTT.